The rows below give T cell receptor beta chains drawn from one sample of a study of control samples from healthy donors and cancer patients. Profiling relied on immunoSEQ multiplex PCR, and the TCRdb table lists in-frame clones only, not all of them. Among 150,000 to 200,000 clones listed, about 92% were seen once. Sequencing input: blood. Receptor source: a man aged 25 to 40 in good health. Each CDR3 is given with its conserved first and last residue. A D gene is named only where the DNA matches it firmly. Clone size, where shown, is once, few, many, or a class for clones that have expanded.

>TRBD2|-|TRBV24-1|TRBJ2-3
TGTGCCACCAGTGACACTAGCGGGAGGGCCTCAGATACGCAGTATTTT
CATSDTSGRASDTQYF
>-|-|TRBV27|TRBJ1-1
TGTGCCAGTCGAGGGGCGGTGGAGGAGGGACATCCGCACACTGAAGCTTTCTTT
CASRGAVEEGHPHTEAFF
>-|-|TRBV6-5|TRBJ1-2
TGTGCCAGCAGAAGTTCGGGGGACTATGGCTACACCTTC
CASRSSGDYGYTF
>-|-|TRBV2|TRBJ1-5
TGTGCCAGCAGTGCCGGGCTTTATCAGCCCCAGCATTTT
CASSAGLYQPQHF
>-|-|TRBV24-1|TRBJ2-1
TGTGCCACCAGTGAGGGATCTATTAATGAGCAGTTCTTC
CATSEGSINEQFF
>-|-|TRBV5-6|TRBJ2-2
TGTGCCAGCAGCCCCTACGGTGGCTCGGGCACCGGGGAGCTGTTTTTT
CASSPYGGSGTGELFF
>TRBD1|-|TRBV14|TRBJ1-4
TGTGCCAGCAGCCCCCGGACAGGACGGGAAAAACTGTTTTTT
CASSPRTGREKLFF
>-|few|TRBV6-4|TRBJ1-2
TGTGCCAGCAGTGGCAGGTTTTCCAACGGGTATGGCTACACCTTC
CASSGRFSNGYGYTF
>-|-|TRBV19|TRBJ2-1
TGTGCCAGCACGCGACAGCTAGACTCCTACAATGAGCAGTTCTTC
CASTRQLDSYNEQFF
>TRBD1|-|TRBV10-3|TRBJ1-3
TGTGCCATCAGTGAGACAGGGGCTGGAAACACCATATATTTT
CAISETGAGNTIYF
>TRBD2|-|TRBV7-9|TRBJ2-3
TGTGCCAGCAGCTCCCGGGTGGGTGCTAGCGGGAGAGCCACAGATACGCAGTATTTT
CASSSRVGASGRATDTQYF
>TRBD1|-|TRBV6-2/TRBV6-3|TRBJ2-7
TGTGCCAGCAGCCGGACAGGGGCCGAGCCCTACGAGCAGTACTTC
CASSRTGAEPYEQYF
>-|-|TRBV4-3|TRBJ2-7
TGCGCCAGCAGCCAAGCTGGGCGGAACGAGCAGTACTTC
CASSQAGRNEQYF
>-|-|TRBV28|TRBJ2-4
TGTGCCAGCAGTTTACAGGGGGGCAAAAACATTCAGTACTTC
CASSLQGGKNIQYF
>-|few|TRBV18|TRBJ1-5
TGTGCCAGCTCACCACGGGGGGTAGTGGGTCAGCCCCAGCATTTT
CASSPRGVVGQPQHF
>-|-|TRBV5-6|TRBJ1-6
TGTGCCAGCACCCCCGGGAGGGATCTTTTGTCACCCCTCCACTTT
CASTPGRDLLSPLHF
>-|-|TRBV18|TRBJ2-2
TGTGCCAGCTCACCACAAGGGGGTTACACCGGGGAGCTGTTTTTT
CASSPQGGYTGELFF
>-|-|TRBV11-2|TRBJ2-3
TGTGCCAGCAGCTTAGGAGCGAAGGGGACGGATACGCAGTATTTT
CASSLGAKGTDTQYF
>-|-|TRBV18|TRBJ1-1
TGTGCCAGCTCACCAATGAGGGACACTGAAGCTTTCTTT
CASSPMRDTEAFF
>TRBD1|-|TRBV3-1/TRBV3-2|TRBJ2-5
TGTGCCAGCAGCCAACTGACAGGGGAGACCCAGTACTTC
CASSQLTGETQYF
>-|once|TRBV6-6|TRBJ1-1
TGTGCCAGCAGTTACGGGCAGAAGAACACTGAAGCTTTCTTT
CASSYGQKNTEAFF
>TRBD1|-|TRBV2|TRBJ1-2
TGTGCCAGCAGTGGGACAGGGTCCTTAAATGGCTACACCTTC
CASSGTGSLNGYTF
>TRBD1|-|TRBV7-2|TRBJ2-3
TGTGCCAGCAGCTATTCGCCGGGGACAGACACAGATACGCAGTATTTT
CASSYSPGTDTDTQYF
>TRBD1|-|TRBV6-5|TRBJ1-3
TGTGCCAGCAGTACCCGGGGACAGGGGTCGCACACCATATATTTT
CASSTRGQGSHTIYF
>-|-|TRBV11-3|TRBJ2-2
TGTGCCAGCAGCCCGAACACCGGGGAGCTGTTTTTT
CASSPNTGELFF